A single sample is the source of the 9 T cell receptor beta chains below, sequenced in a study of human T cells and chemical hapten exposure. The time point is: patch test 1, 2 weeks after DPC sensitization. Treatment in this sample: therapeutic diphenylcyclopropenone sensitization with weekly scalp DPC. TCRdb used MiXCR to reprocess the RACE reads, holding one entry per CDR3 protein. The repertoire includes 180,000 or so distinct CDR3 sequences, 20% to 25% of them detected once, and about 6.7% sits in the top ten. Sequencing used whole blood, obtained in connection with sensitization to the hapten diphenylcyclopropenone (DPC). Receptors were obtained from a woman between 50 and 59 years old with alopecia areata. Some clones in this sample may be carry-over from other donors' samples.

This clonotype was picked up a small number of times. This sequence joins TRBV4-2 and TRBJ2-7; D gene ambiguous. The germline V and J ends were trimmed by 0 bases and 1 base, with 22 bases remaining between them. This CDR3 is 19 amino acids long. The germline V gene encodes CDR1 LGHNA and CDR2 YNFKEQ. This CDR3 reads CASSQDLTSRVDFSYEQYF. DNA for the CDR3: TGTGCCAGCAGCCAAGATTTAACTTCGCGAGTAGACTTTTCCTACGAGCAGTACTTC.

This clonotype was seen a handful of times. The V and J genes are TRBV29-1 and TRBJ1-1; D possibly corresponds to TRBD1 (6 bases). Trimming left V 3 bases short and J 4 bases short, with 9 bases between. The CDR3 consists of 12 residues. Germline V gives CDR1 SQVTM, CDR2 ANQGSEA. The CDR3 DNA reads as TGCAGCGTTGAGGGGGCTGTCACTGAAGCTTTCTTT. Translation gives CSVEGAVTEAFF.

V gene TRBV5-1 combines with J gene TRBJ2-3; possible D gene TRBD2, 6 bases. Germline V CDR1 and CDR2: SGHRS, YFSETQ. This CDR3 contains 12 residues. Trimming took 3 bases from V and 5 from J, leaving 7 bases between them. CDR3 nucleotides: TGCGCCAGCAGCTGGAGGGGAGATACGCAGTATTTT. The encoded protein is CASSWRGDTQYF.

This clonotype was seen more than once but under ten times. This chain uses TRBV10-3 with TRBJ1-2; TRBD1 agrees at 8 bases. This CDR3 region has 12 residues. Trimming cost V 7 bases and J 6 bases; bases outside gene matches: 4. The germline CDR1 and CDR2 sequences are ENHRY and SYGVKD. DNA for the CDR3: TGTGCCATCAAAACGACAGGGGATGGCTACACCTTC. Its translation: CAIKTTGDGYTF.

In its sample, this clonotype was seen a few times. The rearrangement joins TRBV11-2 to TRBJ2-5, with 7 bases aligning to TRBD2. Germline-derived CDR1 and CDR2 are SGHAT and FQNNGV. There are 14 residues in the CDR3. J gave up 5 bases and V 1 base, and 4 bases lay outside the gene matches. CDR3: CASSLAGGWETQYF. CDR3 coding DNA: TGTGCCAGCAGCTTAGCGGGAGGATGGGAGACCCAGTACTTC.

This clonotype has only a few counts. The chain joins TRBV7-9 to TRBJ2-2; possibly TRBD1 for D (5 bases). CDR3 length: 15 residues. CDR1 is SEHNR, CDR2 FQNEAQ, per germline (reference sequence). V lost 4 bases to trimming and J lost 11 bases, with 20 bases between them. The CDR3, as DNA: TGTGCCAGCAGCTCCTACGACAGAATTACCGCAGAGCTGTTTTTT. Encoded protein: CASSSYDRITAELFF.

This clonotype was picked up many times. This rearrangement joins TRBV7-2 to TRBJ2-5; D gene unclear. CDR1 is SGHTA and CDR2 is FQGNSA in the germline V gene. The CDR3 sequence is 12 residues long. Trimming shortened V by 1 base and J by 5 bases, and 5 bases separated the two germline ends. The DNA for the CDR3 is TGTGCCAGCAGCTTAGGTCGGGAGACCCAGTACTTC. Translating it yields CASSLGRETQYF.

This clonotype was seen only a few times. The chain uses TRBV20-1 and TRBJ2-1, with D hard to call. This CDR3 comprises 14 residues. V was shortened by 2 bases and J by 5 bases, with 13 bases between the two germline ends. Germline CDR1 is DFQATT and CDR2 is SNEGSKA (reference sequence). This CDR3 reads CSARRRRADNEQFF. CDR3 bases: TGCAGTGCTAGACGAAGAAGGGCGGACAATGAGCAGTTCTTC.

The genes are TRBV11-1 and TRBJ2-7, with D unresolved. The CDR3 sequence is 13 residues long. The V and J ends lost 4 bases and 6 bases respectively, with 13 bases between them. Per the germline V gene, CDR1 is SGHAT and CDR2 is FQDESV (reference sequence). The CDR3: CASSSPSMFEQYF. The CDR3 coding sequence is TGTGCCAGCAGCTCCCCCTCTATGTTCGAGCAGTACTTC.